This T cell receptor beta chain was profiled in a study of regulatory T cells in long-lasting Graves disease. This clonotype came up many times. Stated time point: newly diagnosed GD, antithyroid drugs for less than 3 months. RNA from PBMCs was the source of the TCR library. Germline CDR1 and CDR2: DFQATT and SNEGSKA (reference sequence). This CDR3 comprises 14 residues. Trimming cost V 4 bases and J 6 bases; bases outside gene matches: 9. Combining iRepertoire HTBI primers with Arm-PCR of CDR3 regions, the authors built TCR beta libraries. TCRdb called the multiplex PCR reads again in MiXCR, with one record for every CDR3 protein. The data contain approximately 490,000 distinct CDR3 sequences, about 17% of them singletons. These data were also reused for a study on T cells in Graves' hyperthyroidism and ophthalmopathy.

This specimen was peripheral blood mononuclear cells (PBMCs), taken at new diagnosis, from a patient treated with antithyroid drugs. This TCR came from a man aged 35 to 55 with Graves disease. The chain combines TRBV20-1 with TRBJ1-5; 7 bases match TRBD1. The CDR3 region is CSAIRRGGGQPQHF. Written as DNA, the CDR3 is TGCAGTGCTATAAGACGAGGGGGCGGTCAGCCCCAGCATTTT.